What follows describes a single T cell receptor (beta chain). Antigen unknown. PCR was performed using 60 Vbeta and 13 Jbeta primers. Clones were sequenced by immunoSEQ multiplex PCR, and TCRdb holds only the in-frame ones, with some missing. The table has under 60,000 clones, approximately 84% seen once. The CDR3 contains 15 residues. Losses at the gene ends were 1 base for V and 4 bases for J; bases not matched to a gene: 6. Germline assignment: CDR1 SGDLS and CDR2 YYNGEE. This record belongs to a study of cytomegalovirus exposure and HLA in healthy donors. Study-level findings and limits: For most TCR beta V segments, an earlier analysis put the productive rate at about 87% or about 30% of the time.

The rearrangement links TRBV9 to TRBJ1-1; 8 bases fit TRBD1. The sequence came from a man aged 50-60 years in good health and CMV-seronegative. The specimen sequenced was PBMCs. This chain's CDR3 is CASSVKSQGATEAFF. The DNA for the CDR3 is TGTGCCAGCAGCGTAAAGTCTCAGGGGGCCACTGAAGCTTTCTTT.